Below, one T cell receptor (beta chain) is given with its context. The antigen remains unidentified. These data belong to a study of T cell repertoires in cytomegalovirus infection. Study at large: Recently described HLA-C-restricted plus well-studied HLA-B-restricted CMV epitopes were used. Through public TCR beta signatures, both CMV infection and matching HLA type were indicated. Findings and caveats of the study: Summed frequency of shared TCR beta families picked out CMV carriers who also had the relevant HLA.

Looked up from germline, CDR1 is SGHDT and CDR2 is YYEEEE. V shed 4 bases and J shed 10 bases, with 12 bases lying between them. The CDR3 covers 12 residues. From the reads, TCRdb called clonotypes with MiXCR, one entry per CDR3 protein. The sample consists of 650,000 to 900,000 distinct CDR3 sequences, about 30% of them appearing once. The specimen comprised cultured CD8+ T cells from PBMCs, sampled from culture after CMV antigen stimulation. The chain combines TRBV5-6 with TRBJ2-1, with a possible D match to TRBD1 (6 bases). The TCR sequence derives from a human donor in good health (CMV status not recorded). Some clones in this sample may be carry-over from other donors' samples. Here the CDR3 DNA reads TGTGCCAGCAGCACCTCAGGGGAGGAGCAGTTCTTC. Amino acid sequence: CASSTSGEEQFF.